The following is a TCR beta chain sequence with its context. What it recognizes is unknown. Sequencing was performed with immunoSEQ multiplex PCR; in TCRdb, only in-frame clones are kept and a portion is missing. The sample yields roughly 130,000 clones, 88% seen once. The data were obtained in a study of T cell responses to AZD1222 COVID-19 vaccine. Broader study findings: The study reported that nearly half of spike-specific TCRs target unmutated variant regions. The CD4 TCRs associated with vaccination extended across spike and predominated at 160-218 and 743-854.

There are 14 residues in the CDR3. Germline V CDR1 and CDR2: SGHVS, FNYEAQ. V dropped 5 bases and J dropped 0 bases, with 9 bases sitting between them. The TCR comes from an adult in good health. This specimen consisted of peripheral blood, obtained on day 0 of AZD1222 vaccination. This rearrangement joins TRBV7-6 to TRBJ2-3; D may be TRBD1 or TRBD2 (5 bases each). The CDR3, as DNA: TGTGCCAGCAGCCGGGACCAAAGCACAGATACGCAGTATTTT. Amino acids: CASSRDQSTDTQYF.